This T cell receptor beta chain was found in a study of OX40 agonist ivuxolimab in advanced cancers. Study overall: Ivuxolimab was delivered to patients intravenously every 2 weeks at doses spanning 0.01 to 10 mg/kg. Points from the study as a whole: CD8+ T cells showed, on average, more clonal expansion than CD4+ cells.

With respect to this clone: Its matching antigen is unknown.

TCRdb's copy holds only in-frame clones and misses some; the assay was immunoSEQ multiplex PCR. Of around 64,000 clones in the sample, about 87% were seen once. The length of the CDR3 is 11 residues. Trimming removed 6 bases from V and 8 bases from J, with 10 bases in between. CDR1 is MDHEN, CDR2 SYDVKM, per germline. The chain has TRBV28 and TRBJ1-2, with D unclear. This clonotype was obtained from an adult with an advanced solid tumor such as melanoma, head and neck, liver or kidney cancer. The specimen was CD4+ or CD8+ T cells sorted from blood, collected in a trial of the OX40 agonist ivuxolimab. In nucleotides, the CDR3 is TGTGCCAGCAGCCCCGGACGCGGCTACACCTTC. This codes for CASSPGRGYTF.